These T cell receptor beta chains were read from a single sample in a study of sequential checkpoint blockade in melanoma. Sequenced by immunoSEQ multiplex PCR; TCRdb stores in-frame clones only, minus some. The data hold 15,000 or so clones, with more than 65% observed a single time. Sequenced material: CD8+ T cells sorted from blood (inferred from file names), taken from a patient given nivolumab and ipilimumab in sequence. The receptors were gathered from a human donor with melanoma. Both conserved end residues are part of each CDR3. A row's size may be missing; if present it is once, few, many or a size class.

v_call	clone_size	j_call	cdr3_aa
TRBV13	few	TRBJ2-1	CASSLAGQTYNEQFF
TRBV11-2	NA	TRBJ2-7	CASSLRTTNEQYF
TRBV7-3	NA	TRBJ2-3	CASSLTRGGPTDTQYF
TRBV18	NA	TRBJ2-2	CASSPTGGANTGELFF
TRBV9	NA	TRBJ2-7	CASSVDGTGYEQYF
TRBV5-4	NA	TRBJ1-1	CASSQGAGGVTEAFF
TRBV7-9	NA	TRBJ1-2	CASSFGQSNYGYTF
TRBV7-2	NA	TRBJ1-2	CASSVTPPRDGYTF
TRBV9	NA	TRBJ1-5	CASSATGSNRPQHF
TRBV5-5	NA	TRBJ2-7	CASSWISGTGNEQYF
TRBV9	few	TRBJ2-2	CASSLAGGDYTGELFF
TRBV10-2	NA	TRBJ2-1	CASGTSSYNEQFF
TRBV20-1	NA	TRBJ2-1	CSASFVDEQFF
TRBV27	NA	NA	CASSLRDRDEQYF
TRBV15	once	TRBJ1-2	CATSRAGEGLGGYTF
TRBV7-9	once	TRBJ2-3	CASSFSFDTQYF
TRBV5-4	NA	TRBJ1-2	CASSFGEGYGYTF
TRBV5-4	NA	TRBJ2-7	CASSFGGGVDEQYF
TRBV5-4	few	TRBJ1-6	CASGRLSPLHF
TRBV6-1	NA	TRBJ2-7	CASSDISGREGNYEQYF
TRBV9	NA	TRBJ2-3	CASSVSTRFSDTQYF
TRBV10-3	NA	TRBJ1-2	CAISDLGRDGYTF
TRBV27	NA	TRBJ2-7	CASSFSRGDSTYEQYF
TRBV7-9	NA	TRBJ2-7	CASRGGSSYEQYF
TRBV9	once	TRBJ2-2	CASSVGGDTGELFF
TRBV4-2	NA	TRBJ1-6	CASSPRPSSYNSPLHF
TRBV11-2	NA	TRBJ2-1	CASSLVLGTSSYNEQFF
TRBV7-3	NA	TRBJ2-1	CASSQALDNEQFF
TRBV27	once	TRBJ1-2	CASSPRGTETTYGYTF
TRBV11-2	NA	TRBJ1-1	CASSLATNTEAFF
TRBV28	NA	TRBJ1-5	CASRSVWGGLNQPQHF
TRBV27	NA	TRBJ1-5	CASSLGQEQPQHF
TRBV4-3	NA	TRBJ1-2	CASSHGQGAPGGYTF
TRBV9	NA	TRBJ2-5	CASSPDSGALQETQYF
TRBV6-1	NA	TRBJ2-1	CATGTSVYNEQFF
TRBV9	NA	TRBJ2-7	CASSVGAGLSYEQYF
TRBV5-4	NA	TRBJ2-3	CASRFSGGITDTQYF
TRBV7-3	NA	TRBJ2-1	CASSAGGAYNEQFF
TRBV11-2	NA	TRBJ1-3	CASRYLQGALSGNTIYF
TRBV7-9	NA	TRBJ2-5	CASSDRDSQETQYF
TRBV5-1	NA	TRBJ2-5	CASSLIQQETQYF
TRBV5-4	NA	TRBJ2-3	CASSLERGWSDTQYF
TRBV2	NA	TRBJ2-3	CASRRLLVRTDTQYF
TRBV4-3	few	TRBJ1-1	CASSQATGEAFF
TRBV28	NA	TRBJ2-1	CASSLGRSNEQFF
TRBV25-1	once	TRBJ1-2	CASSDWTFDGYTF
TRBV7-2	medium-sized	TRBJ1-5	CASSLWANQPQHF
TRBV5-4	NA	TRBJ2-3	CASSPTTDTQYF
TRBV15	NA	TRBJ1-1	CATSRDRRGGTEAFF
TRBV5-4	NA	NA	CASSLGRTEVSYEQYF
TRBV5-6	NA	TRBJ1-2	CASSFGAGPGYTF
TRBV27	NA	TRBJ2-1	CAVQGHDKNEQFF
TRBV9	NA	TRBJ2-1	CASSVDPREQFF
TRBV6-6	medium-sized	TRBJ1-2	CASSTRQGANYGYTF
TRBV27	NA	TRBJ2-3	CASTLRGSRTDTQYF